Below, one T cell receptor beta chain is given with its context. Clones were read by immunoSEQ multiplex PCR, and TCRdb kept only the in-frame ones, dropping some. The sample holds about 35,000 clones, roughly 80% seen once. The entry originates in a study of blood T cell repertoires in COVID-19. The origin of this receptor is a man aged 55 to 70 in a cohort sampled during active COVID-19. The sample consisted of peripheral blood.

The CDR3 DNA sequence: TGTGCCAGCAGCACCCCAGAACACGGGGAGCTGTTTTTT. Encoded protein: CASSTPEHGELFF. The chain is built from TRBV13 and TRBJ2-2; no reliable D call. CDR3 length: 13 amino acids. V was pared by 5 bases and J by 7 bases, with 11 bases between. CDR1 is PRHDT and CDR2 is FYEKMQ in the germline V gene (reference sequence).